This T cell receptor beta chain was retrieved from a study of immune characterization of retroperitoneal liposarcoma. TCRdb itself ran the PCR reads through MiXCR, one entry per CDR3 protein. The repertoire consists of roughly 11,000 distinct CDR3 sequences, with 50% occurring once and the leading ten covering more than 9%. This CDR3 is built from 16 residues. The V end lost 8 bases, the J end lost 0 bases, and 16 bases lay between the germline ends. The germline V gene has CDR1 MNHNY and CDR2 SVGAGI (reference sequence). Sequencing used tumor tissue. The sequence derives from a female donor with retroperitoneal liposarcoma. V gene TRBV6-6 combines with J gene TRBJ2-2, with D perhaps matching TRBD1 or TRBD2 (6 bases each). The CDR3 reads CASGRWGAANTGELFF. The CDR3 bases are TGTGCCAGCGGCCGATGGGGGGCTGCGAACACCGGGGAGCTGTTTTTT.